The rows below give T cell receptor beta chains drawn from one sample of a study of cytomegalovirus exposure and HLA in healthy donors. Some clones are missing from TCRdb's copy, which holds only in-frame ones; the method was immunoSEQ multiplex PCR. The sample yields fewer than 200,000 clones, 65% to 85% seen once. Material: PBMCs. The receptors shown here come from a woman aged 45 to 65 in good health and CMV-seropositive. CDR3s include the opening cysteine and the closing phenylalanine or tryptophan. A D gene is named only where the DNA matches it firmly. Some rows have no size entry. The others give once, few or many, or a class for an expanded clone.

J: TRBJ2-1
D: NA
V: TRBV9
size: NA
DNA: TGTGCCAGCAGCGCCCAACCCGGACAGAGCTACAATGAGCAGTTCTTC
CDR3: CASSAQPGQSYNEQFF

J: TRBJ2-5
D: TRBD1
V: TRBV19
size: NA
DNA: TGTGCCAGTAGTAAGGGACAGGGCCCTCGAGAGACCCAGTACTTC
CDR3: CASSKGQGPRETQYF

J: TRBJ2-5
D: TRBD1
V: TRBV5-1
size: NA
DNA: TGCGCCAGCAGCCGGGGACAGGGCTACCAAGAGACCCAGTACTTC
CDR3: CASSRGQGYQETQYF

J: TRBJ2-3
D: NA
V: TRBV19
size: once
DNA: TGTGCCAGTAGTGCGGGGACAGCTACTAGCACAGATACGCAGTATTTT
CDR3: CASSAGTATSTDTQYF

J: TRBJ2-1
D: TRBD2
V: TRBV28
size: NA
DNA: TGTGCCAGCACCAAGGACGGGTTTCGGGCGGGGGGGGGCTACAATGAGCAGTTCTTC
CDR3: CASTKDGFRAGGGYNEQFF

J: TRBJ1-4
D: NA
V: TRBV18
size: NA
DNA: TGTGCCAGCTCACCACAGCGGAGTGTTGAAAAACTGTTTTTT
CDR3: CASSPQRSVEKLFF

J: TRBJ2-1
D: TRBD1
V: TRBV10-3
size: NA
DNA: TGTGCCATCAGTGACGGGACAGGGGTGGTCAATGAGCAGTTCTTC
CDR3: CAISDGTGVVNEQFF

J: TRBJ1-1
D: TRBD1
V: TRBV18
size: once
DNA: TGTGCCAGCTCGCGCTTGGGACAGACCAACACTGAAGCTTTCTTT
CDR3: CASSRLGQTNTEAFF

J: TRBJ2-7
D: NA
V: TRBV6-1
size: NA
DNA: TGTGCCAGCAGTGAACCTGGGAGAGTTTACGAGCAGTACTTC
CDR3: CASSEPGRVYEQYF

J: TRBJ2-2
D: TRBD2
V: TRBV11-3
size: NA
DNA: TGTGCCAGCAGCTTAGCCGGGAGGTCCGGGGAGCTGTTTTTT
CDR3: CASSLAGRSGELFF

J: TRBJ1-1
D: NA
V: TRBV9
size: NA
DNA: TGTGCCAGCAGCCGGGGAGGGAACACTGAAGCTTTCTTT
CDR3: CASSRGGNTEAFF

J: TRBJ2-7
D: TRBD1
V: TRBV6-1
size: NA
DNA: TGTGCCAGCAGTGAAGGGACAGGGCTGACCTACGAGCAGTACTTC
CDR3: CASSEGTGLTYEQYF

J: TRBJ1-2
D: NA
V: TRBV7-3
size: medium-sized
DNA: TGTGCCAGCAGCCTTGGGGGCGCTTCTAACTATGGCTACACCTTC
CDR3: CASSLGGASNYGYTF

J: TRBJ1-2
D: TRBD1
V: TRBV19
size: once
DNA: TGTGCCAGTGGTACAGGGGGCGCGGGCTACACCTTC
CDR3: CASGTGGAGYTF

J: TRBJ2-7
D: TRBD2
V: TRBV7-3
size: NA
DNA: TGTGCCAGCAGCTTAGTGACTAGCTTCTCCTACGAGCAGTACTTC
CDR3: CASSLVTSFSYEQYF

J: TRBJ2-1
D: TRBD2
V: TRBV29-1
size: NA
DNA: TGCAGCGTTGTGGTTAGCGGGGGTAATGAGCAGTTCTTC
CDR3: CSVVVSGGNEQFF

J: TRBJ1-5
D: NA
V: TRBV7-2
size: few
DNA: TGTGCCAGCAGCTTAGCGAACAGGGCGGGTCAGCCCCAGCATTTT
CDR3: CASSLANRAGQPQHF

J: TRBJ2-7
D: NA
V: TRBV29-1
size: few
DNA: TGCAGCGTTTCCAGCTCCTACGAGCAGTACTTC
CDR3: CSVSSSYEQYF

J: TRBJ2-2
D: TRBD1
V: TRBV11-1
size: few
DNA: TGTGCCAGCAGCCCAGACAGGGTAGACACCGGGGAGCTGTTTTTT
CDR3: CASSPDRVDTGELFF

J: TRBJ1-2
D: NA
V: TRBV6-5
size: NA
DNA: TGTGCCAGCAGTTACGGGAGAGGGGGAGTCTATGGCTACACCTTC
CDR3: CASSYGRGGVYGYTF

J: TRBJ2-3
D: TRBD2
V: TRBV4-3
size: NA
DNA: TGCGCCAGCAGCCAGGGACTAGCGGGTCGCACAGATACGCAGTATTTT
CDR3: CASSQGLAGRTDTQYF

J: TRBJ1-1
D: NA
V: TRBV5-1
size: once
DNA: TGCGCCAGCAGCTTGGGGGCAGGGCTTAACACTGAAGCTTTCTTT
CDR3: CASSLGAGLNTEAFF

J: TRBJ2-6
D: TRBD1
V: TRBV7-6
size: NA
DNA: TGTGCCAGCAGCTTAAGGGGGCAGGGGGCCAACGTCCTGGCTTTC
CDR3: CASSLRGQGANVLAF

J: TRBJ1-5
D: NA
V: TRBV28
size: NA
DNA: TGTGCCAGCAGCCTTCACAGTAGCAATCAGCCCCAGCATTTT
CDR3: CASSLHSSNQPQHF

J: TRBJ1-2
D: TRBD1
V: TRBV7-2
size: NA
DNA: TGTGCCAGCAGCTTAGCGACAGGGAACTATGGCTACACCTTC
CDR3: CASSLATGNYGYTF

J: TRBJ1-2
D: NA
V: TRBV27
size: NA
DNA: TGTGCCAGCAGTCTGGTAAGCGGGACCGGATATGGCTACACCTTC
CDR3: CASSLVSGTGYGYTF

J: TRBJ2-7
D: NA
V: TRBV5-4
size: NA
DNA: TGTGCCAGCAGCTCGTCGACTTACTACGAGCAGTACTTC
CDR3: CASSSSTYYEQYF

J: TRBJ2-5
D: TRBD2
V: TRBV5-6
size: NA
DNA: TGTGCCAGCAGAACCGGGACTAGCGGTTACCAAGAGACCCAGTACTTC
CDR3: CASRTGTSGYQETQYF

J: TRBJ2-1
D: NA
V: TRBV4-3
size: NA
DNA: TGCGCCAGCAGCCAAGATTTCGGCCTAGCGAGGGGCAATGAGCAGTTCTTC
CDR3: CASSQDFGLARGNEQFF

J: TRBJ1-3
D: NA
V: TRBV9
size: NA
DNA: TGTGCCAGCAGCCTGGGGCAGGGCCCCGGACCCGGATACACCATATATTTT
CDR3: CASSLGQGPGPGYTIYF

J: TRBJ1-3
D: NA
V: TRBV6-6
size: NA
DNA: TGTGCCAGCACAACATTGGACACCATATATTTT
CDR3: CASTTLDTIYF

J: TRBJ1-2
D: NA
V: TRBV28
size: NA
DNA: TGTGCCAGCAGTCTCTCAGGGCAGGGCTACACCTTC
CDR3: CASSLSGQGYTF

J: TRBJ2-3
D: NA
V: TRBV28
size: once
DNA: TGTGCCAGCAGTCCCTTGAGAACGGATACGCAGTATTTT
CDR3: CASSPLRTDTQYF

J: TRBJ1-3
D: NA
V: TRBV11-2
size: NA
DNA: TGTGCCAGCAGCTTAGAGCCAGTCGTCTCTGGAAACACCATATATTTT
CDR3: CASSLEPVVSGNTIYF

J: TRBJ2-1
D: NA
V: TRBV7-2
size: NA
DNA: TGTGCCAGCAGCACTCAGGGGACCGAGCAGTTCTTC
CDR3: CASSTQGTEQFF

J: TRBJ2-3
D: TRBD1
V: TRBV27
size: once
DNA: TGTGCCAGCAGTTCCTCCCCGGGACAGGGGATAGATACGCAGTATTTT
CDR3: CASSSSPGQGIDTQYF

J: TRBJ2-3
D: TRBD1
V: TRBV6-4
size: NA
DNA: TGTGCCAGCAGTGACTCTGGAGAGGGGGCAACAGATACGCAGTATTTT
CDR3: CASSDSGEGATDTQYF

J: TRBJ1-5
D: NA
V: TRBV2
size: NA
DNA: TGTGCCAGCGACCTCGGGGGGGTACGCAATCAGCCCCAGCATTTT
CDR3: CASDLGGVRNQPQHF

J: TRBJ2-1
D: TRBD2
V: TRBV7-7
size: NA
DNA: TGTGCTAGCAGCTTAGGGGCTAGCGGGGGTGTGAGTGAGCAGTTCTTC
CDR3: CASSLGASGGVSEQFF

J: TRBJ2-7
D: NA
V: TRBV6-1
size: NA
DNA: TGTGCCAGCAGTGAGACGTGGAGACCCTACGAGCAGTACTTC
CDR3: CASSETWRPYEQYF

J: TRBJ1-1
D: TRBD1
V: TRBV27
size: NA
DNA: TGTGCCAGCAGAAAGCTTGGGACAGGGGCCCAGGGGAACACTGAAGCTTTCTTT
CDR3: CASRKLGTGAQGNTEAFF

J: TRBJ1-1
D: NA
V: TRBV5-1
size: few
DNA: TGCGCCAGCAGCACGGGGGGAGGCTTCACTGAAGCTTTCTTT
CDR3: CASSTGGGFTEAFF

J: TRBJ2-7
D: TRBD2
V: TRBV9
size: NA
DNA: TGTGCCAGCAGCGGGGGACTAGTGCGGGAGCAGTACTTC
CDR3: CASSGGLVREQYF

J: TRBJ2-1
D: TRBD2
V: TRBV9
size: NA
DNA: TGTGCCAGCAGCGCACCAGCGGGGGGTAACAATGAGCAGTTCTTC
CDR3: CASSAPAGGNNEQFF

J: TRBJ2-7
D: TRBD2
V: TRBV19
size: NA
DNA: TGTGCCAGTAGCCCGGGAGCTAGCGGGAGCTACGAGCAGTACTTC
CDR3: CASSPGASGSYEQYF

J: TRBJ1-1
D: NA
V: TRBV28
size: NA
DNA: TGTGCCAGCAGTCCAGGGGTTGGCACTGAAGCTTTCTTT
CDR3: CASSPGVGTEAFF

J: TRBJ2-5
D: NA
V: TRBV14
size: NA
DNA: TGTGCCAGCAGCCAAGATGGTATCAGACTATTCCAAGAGACCCAGTACTTC
CDR3: CASSQDGIRLFQETQYF

J: TRBJ1-1
D: NA
V: TRBV5-4
size: NA
DNA: TGTGCCAGCAGCTTGCCTAACACTGAAGCTTTCTTT
CDR3: CASSLPNTEAFF

J: TRBJ1-4
D: TRBD1
V: TRBV28
size: NA
DNA: TGTGCCAGCAGGAGACAGGGTGTGGAAAAAAAACTGTTTTTT
CDR3: CASRRQGVEKKLFF

J: TRBJ1-2
D: TRBD1
V: TRBV7-9
size: few
DNA: TGTTCCAGCAGGGCGGACAGGGGGCATCTTAGCTATGGCTACACCTTC
CDR3: CSSRADRGHLSYGYTF

J: TRBJ2-7
D: NA
V: TRBV21-1
size: NA
DNA: TGTCCCACCCCGATTTCGACACAGGGTAATAGTTACGAGCAGTACTTC
CDR3: CPTPISTQGNSYEQYF

J: TRBJ2-7
D: TRBD2
V: TRBV10-3
size: NA
DNA: TGTGCCGCCGCTGGGACTAGCGGCCCGAGCTCCTACGAGCAGTACTTC
CDR3: CAAAGTSGPSSYEQYF

J: TRBJ1-1
D: TRBD1
V: TRBV7-8
size: NA
DNA: TGTGCCAGCAGCAAATGGACAGGAGGGACTGAAGCTTTCTTT
CDR3: CASSKWTGGTEAFF

J: TRBJ1-1
D: NA
V: TRBV7-3
size: NA
DNA: TGTGCCAGCAGGTTGCGGCTGAACACTGAAGCTTTCTTT
CDR3: CASRLRLNTEAFF

J: TRBJ2-5
D: NA
V: TRBV4-1
size: NA
DNA: TGCGCCAGCAGCCACATGAGCGGACGAGGGGAGACCCAGTACTTC
CDR3: CASSHMSGRGETQYF

J: TRBJ2-5
D: TRBD2
V: TRBV4-3
size: NA
DNA: TGCGCCAGCAGCCCGGGACTAGCGGGATCGGAGACCCAGTACTTC
CDR3: CASSPGLAGSETQYF

J: TRBJ1-6
D: TRBD1
V: TRBV7-6
size: NA
DNA: TGTGCCAGCAGCTTAGACGGACAGGGCCGATCACCCCTCCACTTT
CDR3: CASSLDGQGRSPLHF